This record covers a single T cell receptor (beta chain). The PCR was carried out with 60 Vbeta primers and 13 Jbeta primers. Produced via immunoSEQ multiplex PCR; TCRdb's table is partial and in-frame only. Of 98,000 or so clones listed, around four fifths are singletons. CDR3 length equals 14 residues. The germline V and J ends were trimmed by 5 bases and 5 bases, with 16 bases remaining between them. Germline V lookup: CDR1 PRHDT, CDR2 FYEKMQ (reference sequence). This sample is part of a study of cytomegalovirus exposure and HLA in healthy donors. The chain employs TRBV13 and TRBJ2-7; possibly TRBD1 for D (6 bases). The receptor was derived from a man aged 35 to 55 in good health and CMV-seronegative. The sample was PBMCs. Here the CDR3 DNA reads TGTGCCAGCAGCCCCCGGGACACGGCCAACGAGCAGTACTTC. It codes for CASSPRDTANEQYF.